Each of the 27 T cell receptor beta chains below was sequenced from the same sample in a study of spatial heterogeneity in lung cancer. Antigens for these TCRs are unknown. TCRdb processed the 5' RACE reads anew with MiXCR; each CDR3 protein has one entry. The table lists approximately 7,100 distinct CDR3 sequences, about 12% of them singletons, with approximately 23% in the top ten. Study-wide points: Tumor mutation count correlated with how many alpha and beta TCRs expanded intratumorally.

Time point: sample taken at primary tumor resection. The sequencing used lung tumor tissue, collected at surgery. All receptors derive from a male donor with early-stage non-small cell lung cancer.

The rearrangement links TRBV3-1 to TRBJ2-7, with D possibly matching TRBD1 (5 bases). The CDR3 is 14 amino acids. Germline V gene lookup returns CDR1 LGHDT and CDR2 YNNKEL (reference sequence). V lost 3 bases to trimming and J lost 0 bases, with 9 bases between them. Written as DNA, the CDR3 is TGTGCCAGCAGCCATGGACACCTCTCCTACGAGCAGTACTTC. Protein: CASSHGHLSYEQYF.

This clonotype ranks as medium-sized. V and J are TRBV5-1 and TRBJ2-7; the match to TRBD1 covers 7 bases. The CDR3 is 15 residues long. The trim removed 4 bases at V and 0 bases at J, leaving 7 bases unmatched. The germline CDR1 and CDR2 sequences are SGHRS and YFSETQ. This chain's CDR3 is CASSRQGGSSYEQYF. DNA for the CDR3: TGCGCCAGCAGCCGACAGGGCGGAAGCTCCTACGAGCAGTACTTC.

This clonotype appeared many times. The chain joins TRBV27 to TRBJ2-7, with a weak D call TRBD2 (5 bases). The V and J ends lost 2 bases and 11 bases respectively, with 22 bases between them. CDR1 is MNHEY and CDR2 is SMNVEV in the germline V gene (reference sequence). This CDR3 is built from 15 residues. CDR3 DNA sequence: TGTGCCAGCAGTTTAATGCAGGACGGGTCTACGAGGGAGTACTTC. Its translation: CASSLMQDGSTREYF.

Details on this clonotype: This may stem from a read error, because a much larger clone lies one nucleotide away. This likely comes from a read error, as the CDR3 has no conserved phenylalanine or tryptophan at its end. The genes are TRBV20-1 and TRBJ2-5, with 7 bases matching TRBD1. The germline V gene encodes CDR1 DFQATT and CDR2 SNEGSKA (reference sequence). The ends lost 7 bases at V and 5 bases at J; junction bases unmatched: 13. The CDR3 spans 14 residues. In DNA, the CDR3 is TGCAGTGTCGTCGGAAGGGGGCTGGAGGAGACCCAGTACTAC. Protein product: CSVVGRGLEETQYY.

This clonotype is medium-sized within its sample. This chain joins TRBV27 and TRBJ2-2; TRBD2 matches 7 bases. Germline lookup yields CDR1 MNHEY and CDR2 SMNVEV (reference sequence). The length of the CDR3 is 16 residues. The ends lost 3 bases at V and 3 bases at J; junction bases unmatched: 7. This CDR3 is CASSFWAGEDTGELFF. CDR3 DNA sequence: TGTGCCAGCAGTTTCTGGGCGGGAGAGGACACCGGGGAGCTGTTTTTT.

This clonotype has ten or more counts. The chain joins TRBV24-1 to TRBJ1-3; D is ambiguous. This CDR3 comprises 17 residues. V lost 2 bases and J lost 0, with 13 bases in between. The germline V gene encodes CDR1 KGHDR and CDR2 SFDVKD. CDR3 sequence (DNA): TGTGCCACCAGTGATTCGACAACAGTACTCTCTGGAAACACCATATATTTT. Translated, it gives CATSDSTTVLSGNTIYF.

This clonotype was recorded a few times. This chain connects TRBV3-1 to TRBJ2-3, with D unresolved. CDR3 length equals 14 residues. Germline V gene data show CDR1 as LGHDT and CDR2 as YNNKEL (reference sequence). V lost 4 bases to trimming and J lost 4 bases, with 12 bases between them. The CDR3 region is CASSLEALPDTQYF. The CDR3 DNA reads as TGTGCCAGCAGCCTAGAAGCCCTCCCAGATACGCAGTATTTT.

This clonotype was counted at least ten times. CDR3 nucleotides: TGTGCCAGCAGTTTGTGGACAGGGGCCGACACCGGGGAGCTGTTTTTT. It encodes CASSLWTGADTGELFF. V is TRBV27 and J is TRBJ2-2, with 9 bases that match TRBD1. CDR1 is MNHEY, CDR2 SMNVEV, per germline (reference sequence). Germline trimming cut 3 bases from V and 3 bases from J; bases unmatched to any gene: 5. This CDR3 contains 16 residues.

This clonotype was counted at least ten times. V usage is TRBV6-1 and J usage is TRBJ1-4; the D is unclear. The CDR3 totals 15 residues. V lost 8 bases to trimming and J lost 6 bases, with 19 bases between them. Per the germline V gene, CDR1 is MNHNS and CDR2 is SASEGT. The CDR3 loop reads CASSGVLTGDEKLFF. The DNA of the CDR3 is TGTGCCAGCTCCGGGGTCCTTACGGGAGATGAAAAACTGTTTTTT.

In its sample, this clonotype was seen many times. The V gene is TRBV6-6, the J gene TRBJ2-1; 10 nucleotides agree with TRBD1. Looked up from germline, CDR1 is MNHNY and CDR2 is SVGAGI (reference sequence). V gave up 7 bases and J gave up 4 bases; unmatched junction bases: 7. The CDR3 length is 15 residues. The CDR3 here is CASTGTGEAYNEQFF. The CDR3 coding sequence is TGTGCCAGCACCGGGACAGGGGAGGCGTACAATGAGCAGTTCTTC.

This clonotype was found many times. The chain is built from TRBV7-8 and TRBJ1-2; TRBD1 might be the D (5 bases). The CDR3 is 19 amino acids. The germline V and J ends were trimmed by 2 bases and 5 bases, with 27 bases remaining between them. CDR1 is SGHVS and CDR2 is FQNEAQ in the germline V gene. DNA of the CDR3: TGTGCCAGCAGCTTAAGGTTGGGAGATAGATCAGGGAGCCCATATGGCTACACCTTC. Translating gives CASSLRLGDRSGSPYGYTF.

This clonotype was recorded at least ten times. The rearrangement joins TRBV7-9 to TRBJ1-4; TRBD1 is a possible D gene (5 bases). Per germline, CDR1 SEHNR and CDR2 FQNEAQ (reference sequence). V lost 5 bases to trimming and J lost 4 bases, with 14 bases between them. There are 15 residues in the CDR3. The CDR3 bases are TGTGCCAGCAGCCCCTTGGCAGGGATTAATGAAAAACTGTTTTTT. Its protein product is CASSPLAGINEKLFF. Full variable domain (outside the CDR3, taken from reference TRBV7-9 and TRBJ1-4): DTGVSQNPRHKITKRGQNVTFRCDPISEHNRLYWYRQTLGQGPEFLTYFQNEAQLEKSRLLSDRFSAERPKGSFSTLEIQRTEQGDSAMYLCASSPLAGINEKLFFGSGTQLSVL.

In its sample, this clonotype was seen many times. The gene calls are TRBV7-2 and TRBJ2-2; the match to TRBD2 covers 11 bases. The trim removed 5 bases at V and 6 bases at J, leaving 5 bases unmatched. The CDR3 extends over 15 amino acids. The V gene's germline CDR1 is SGHTA and CDR2 FQGNSA. The CDR3, as DNA: TGTGCCAGCAGCCCTACTAGCGGGAGTGCCGGGGAGCTGTTTTTT. It yields the protein CASSPTSGSAGELFF. Using reference TRBV7-2 and TRBJ2-2 for the parts outside the CDR3, the full variable domain is GAGVSQSPSNKVTEKGKDVELRCDPISGHTALYWYRQSLGQGLEFLIYFQGNSAPDKSGLPSDRFSAERTGGSVSTLTIQRTQQEDSAVYLCASSPTSGSAGELFFGEGSRLTVL.

The rearrangement joins TRBV5-1 to TRBJ1-4, with D maybe TRBD1 (5 bases). The CDR3 is made up of 18 amino acids. Germline V gene sequence: CDR1 SGHRS, CDR2 YFSETQ. With 5 bases removed from V and 2 bases from J, the gap between germline ends came to 22 bases. The CDR3 DNA reads TGCGCCAGCAGTCCCCAGGGTATTCTCTCTGGGACTAATGAAAAACTGTTTTTT. Translating gives CASSPQGILSGTNEKLFF.

At least ten counts were recorded for this clonotype. The chain couples TRBV5-1 to TRBJ2-5; 8 nucleotides agree with TRBD1. The CDR3 extends over 13 amino acids. Per the germline V gene, CDR1 is SGHRS and CDR2 is YFSETQ. With V trimmed by 4 bases and J by 7 bases, 6 bases remained unmatched. This CDR3 is CASSTGGSGTQYF. DNA of the CDR3: TGCGCCAGCAGCACAGGGGGGAGTGGGACCCAGTACTTC.

This clonotype was found many times. The V gene is TRBV6-6, the J gene TRBJ2-3, with D unclear. Deletions cut 0 bases from V and 0 bases from J, with 10 bases between. The CDR3 has 16 amino acids. Germline-derived CDR1 and CDR2 are MNHNY and SVGAGI (reference sequence). CDR3 bases: TGTGCCAGCAGTTACTCTGGGCCTGCTAGCACAGATACGCAGTATTTT. Translating gives CASSYSGPASTDTQYF.

The chain carries TRBV6-5 and TRBJ2-7, with a possible D match to TRBD2 (6 bases). Germline CDR1 reads MNHEY; CDR2 reads SVGAGI. Trimming shortened V by 5 bases and J by 0 bases, and 14 bases separated the two germline ends. The CDR3 length is 15 residues. The CDR3 DNA is TGTGCCAGCAGTACAGGAGGGCTGAGCTCCTACGAGCAGTACTTC. Amino acid sequence: CASSTGGLSSYEQYF.

This clonotype has only a few counts. This chain uses TRBV29-1 with TRBJ2-7, with 11 bases identical to TRBD1. J gave up 1 base and V 7 bases, and 6 bases lay outside the gene matches. The germline V gene has CDR1 SQVTM and CDR2 ANQGSEA. The CDR3 is 14 amino acids. The CDR3 here is CSARTGGKSYEQYF. The CDR3 DNA is TGCAGCGCCCGGACAGGGGGCAAGTCCTACGAGCAGTACTTC.

By sample share, this clonotype is medium-sized. V is TRBV5-1 and J is TRBJ2-2, with 14 bases that match TRBD2. The CDR3 has 20 amino acids. The V segment lost 3 bases and the J segment 1 base; nucleotides outside the gene matches: 11. CDR1 and CDR2 from the germline V gene are SGHRS and YFSETQ. This CDR3 is CASSSTWTSGRPKNTGELFF. DNA of the CDR3: TGCGCCAGCAGCTCCACTTGGACTAGCGGGAGGCCGAAGAACACCGGGGAGCTGTTTTTT.

This clonotype is labeled as medium-sized. The chain uses TRBV5-1 and TRBJ2-7; 10 nucleotides align to TRBD2. V trimming: 5 bases; J trimming: 0 bases; junction bases outside the gene matches: 14. The CDR3 runs 18 residues. The germline CDR1 and CDR2 sequences are SGHRS and YFSETQ. The CDR3 DNA sequence: TGCGCCAGCAGATGGAATCCTAGCGGGGGAACCCTCTCCTACGAGCAGTACTTC. This translates into CASRWNPSGGTLSYEQYF.

This clonotype has a count of ten or more. The rearrangement uses TRBV6-5 and TRBJ1-2; 9 nucleotides line up with TRBD1. Trimming took 6 bases from V and 3 from J; bases not matched to a gene: 8. The CDR3 is 15 amino acids. Germline lookup yields CDR1 MNHEY and CDR2 SVGAGI. The CDR3 coding sequence is TGTGCCAGCAGCCGGGACAGGGAGATGCACTATGGCTACACCTTC. Encoded protein: CASSRDREMHYGYTF.

In its sample, this clonotype is medium-sized. The chain combines TRBV14 with TRBJ1-2; no firm D call. V was shortened by 1 base and J by 8 bases, with 14 bases between the two germline ends. The CDR3 totals 14 residues. Germline loops: CDR1 SGHDN, CDR2 FVKESK. The CDR3 region has the DNA TGTGCCAGCAGCCAAGCAGGAACAAGAAGAGGCTACACCTTC. The encoded protein is CASSQAGTRRGYTF.

This chain joins TRBV27 and TRBJ2-5, with D perhaps matching TRBD2 (6 bases). Trimming stripped 3 bases from V and 2 bases from J, with 16 bases between. This CDR3 region has 16 residues. CDR1 is MNHEY and CDR2 is SMNVEV in the germline V gene (reference sequence). CDR3 sequence (DNA): TGTGCCAGCAGTTTCCTAAAGGGACTCATACAAGAGACCCAGTACTTC. As protein: CASSFLKGLIQETQYF.

This clonotype was observed a handful of times. The J gene is TRBJ2-7, the V gene TRBV7-2; 7 bases agree with TRBD1. Germline assignment: CDR1 SGHTA and CDR2 FQGNSA. The CDR3 length is 15 residues. With 5 bases clipped from V and 0 bases from J, the junction kept 7 bases outside the gene matches. The CDR3 nucleotides read TGTGCCAGCAGCGAAGGGACAGACCGCTCCTACGAGCAGTACTTC. Translation gives CASSEGTDRSYEQYF.

At least ten counts were recorded for this clonotype. The chain's CDR3 is CASSFPKTSGRADNEQFF. The DNA of the CDR3 is TGTGCCAGCAGCTTCCCCAAGACTAGCGGGAGGGCCGACAATGAGCAGTTCTTC. The chain recombines TRBV5-4 with TRBJ2-1; 14 nucleotides agree with TRBD2. Germline CDR1 is SGHNT and CDR2 is YYREEE (reference sequence). The CDR3 covers 18 residues. The ends lost 2 bases at V and 5 bases at J; junction bases unmatched: 9. The variable domain in full, completed from reference TRBV5-4 and TRBJ2-1, reads ETGVTQSPTHLIKTRGQQVTLRCSSQSGHNTVSWYQQALGQGPQFIFQYYREEENGRGNFPPRFSGLQFPNYSSELNVNALELDDSALYLCASSFPKTSGRADNEQFFGPGTRLTVL.

This clonotype was seen a handful of times. The rearrangement links TRBV4-1 to TRBJ2-2; a weak D match, TRBD1 (6 bases). Looked up from germline, CDR1 is MGHRA and CDR2 is YSYEKL. The CDR3 length is 16 residues. Between the trimmed V and J ends, which lost 3 bases and 5 bases, there was a span of 16 bases. The chain's CDR3 is CASSQVQQGRTGELFF. Here the CDR3 DNA reads TGCGCCAGCAGCCAGGTCCAACAGGGCCGTACCGGGGAGCTGTTTTTT.

Ten or more counts support this clonotype. The chain recombines TRBV2 with TRBJ1-2, with D perhaps TRBD1 (6 bases). The CDR3 contains 13 residues. V was clipped by 9 bases and J by 4 bases, with 15 bases between them. Looked up from germline, CDR1 is SNHLY and CDR2 is FYNNEI. Here the CDR3 reads CARKGTGLYGYTF. Written as DNA, the CDR3 is TGTGCCAGAAAAGGTACAGGGCTCTATGGCTACACCTTC.